This T cell receptor (beta chain) appears in the sequencing data of a study of shared clonotypes between healthy human individuals. Per sorted-subset replicate PCR, input was approximately 180 ng DNA, representing around 30,000 T cell genomes. This table comes from immunoSEQ multiplex PCR, and its TCRdb copy is limited to in-frame clones, with some not included. Here the sample spans some 2 million clones, roughly 95% being singletons. This CDR3 is 13 amino acids long. Germline values: CDR1 SGHAT, CDR2 FQNNGV. Trimming removed 1 base from V and 5 bases from J, with 6 bases in between. Donors were Caucasian adults residing in Nashville, Tennessee, USA. On this clone: What it binds is not known.

Overall study results and limits: Shared clonotypes: 4.5% to 5% naive CD4, roughly 3.8% naive CD8, 2.3% memory CD4, 0.4% memory CD8.

This clonotype originated in a man younger than 30 in good health. The rearrangement joins TRBV11-2 to TRBJ1-5; D uncertain. The specimen sequenced was naive CD4+ T cells sorted from blood. Subset: CD45RA+ positively selected. As DNA, the CDR3 is TGTGCCAGCAGCTTAGGGTCTCATCAGCCCCAGCATTTT. It translates to CASSLGSHQPQHF.